The 17 T cell receptor beta chains given below trace back to one sample, sequenced in a study of OX40 agonist ivuxolimab in advanced cancers. Using immunoSEQ multiplex PCR, the repertoire was profiled, and TCRdb retains in-frame clones only, with some absent. The sample yields about 19,000 clones, 80% to 90% seen once. The sample was CD4+ or CD8+ T cells sorted from blood, taken in a trial of the OX40 agonist ivuxolimab. The receptors come from an adult with an advanced solid tumor such as melanoma, head and neck, liver or kidney cancer.

The J gene is TRBJ2-7, the V gene TRBV6-5, with D perhaps TRBD1 (6 bases). The length of the CDR3 is 16 residues. CDR1 and CDR2 from the germline V gene are MNHEY and SVGAGI. V was shortened by 1 base and J by 3 bases, with 16 bases between the two germline ends. The CDR3 protein is CASSYFPGHWFYEQYF. The CDR3 bases are TGTGCCAGCAGTTACTTTCCGGGACACTGGTTCTACGAGCAGTACTTC.

The CDR3 loop is CASSWDSYSNQPQHF. In DNA, the CDR3 is TGTGCCAGCAGCTGGGACAGTTATAGCAATCAGCCCCAGCATTTT. V and J are TRBV28 and TRBJ1-5, with 7 positions matching TRBD1. V lost 6 bases and J lost 0; bases outside the gene matches: 5. This CDR3 contains 15 residues. The germline gives CDR1 MDHEN, CDR2 SYDVKM.

The genes are TRBV2 and TRBJ2-2, with 12 bases identical to TRBD2. V was clipped by 1 base and J by 10 bases; unmatched bases: 7. Germline CDR1 is SNHLY and CDR2 is FYNNEI. CDR3 length equals 16 residues. CDR3 in DNA: TGTGCCAGCAGTGAAGTTGGACTAGCGGGGTATGAGGAGCTGTTTTTT. Amino acid sequence: CASSEVGLAGYEELFF.

The genes are TRBV28 and TRBJ1-5; 9 bases fit TRBD1. Germline V lookup: CDR1 MDHEN, CDR2 SYDVKM. Trimming removed 7 bases from V and 0 bases from J; junction bases left unmatched: 13. The CDR3 has 18 amino acids. The chain's CDR3 is CASNRPGQGVFSNQPQHF. DNA for the CDR3: TGTGCCAGCAACCGTCCGGGACAGGGAGTTTTTAGCAATCAGCCCCAGCATTTT. Together with reference TRBV28 and TRBJ1-5, the CDR3 gives the full variable domain: DVKVTQSSRYLVKRTGEKVFLECVQDMDHENMFWYRQDPGLGLRLIYFSYDVKMKEKGDIPEGYSVSREKKERFSLILESASTNQTSMYLCASNRPGQGVFSNQPQHFGDGTRLSIL.

This clone appeared a few times. The chain uses TRBV5-8 and TRBJ2-5; possibly TRBD1 for D (6 bases). The V end lost 4 bases, the J end lost 1 base, and 17 bases lay between the germline ends. Germline CDR1 is SGHTS and CDR2 is YDEGEE. This CDR3 has 16 amino acids. The CDR3 nucleotides read TGTGCCAGCAGCGGGGGCCCGGGCGTTATCCAAGAGACCCAGTACTTC. Amino acids: CASSGGPGVIQETQYF.

The chain links TRBV28 to TRBJ1-5; 7 bases map to TRBD1. Germline loops: CDR1 MDHEN, CDR2 SYDVKM. After removal of 10 bases from V and 4 bases from J, the junction contained 1 base not matched to a gene. The CDR3 contains 11 residues. CDR3 region: CATGGNQPQHF. The CDR3 DNA reads TGTGCCACAGGGGGGAATCAGCCCCAGCATTTT.

This sequence joins TRBV15 and TRBJ2-7, with 8 bases matching TRBD2. Trimming cost V 5 bases and J 5 bases; bases outside gene matches: 8. Germline CDR1 is LNHNV and CDR2 is YYDKDF (reference sequence). CDR3 length: 14 amino acids. The CDR3 here is CATSSPGTRDEQYF. CDR3 in DNA: TGTGCCACCAGCTCTCCCGGGACTAGGGACGAGCAGTACTTC.

The rearrangement links TRBV4-2 to TRBJ1-6, with 7 bases fitting TRBD1. The germline CDR1 and CDR2 sequences are LGHNA and YNFKEQ. The CDR3 is 17 residues long. The V segment lost 5 bases and the J segment 6 bases; nucleotides outside the gene matches: 13. The CDR3 region is CASSTHDREGSNSPLHF. For the CDR3, the DNA is TGTGCCAGCAGCACCCATGACAGGGAGGGAAGTAATTCACCCCTCCACTTT.

V usage is TRBV18 and J usage is TRBJ2-1, with TRBD2 matching 9 bases. CDR1 is KGHSH and CDR2 is LQKENI in the germline V gene. The CDR3 loop spans 16 amino acids. After removal of 3 bases from V and 3 bases from J, the junction contained 6 bases not matched to a gene. The CDR3 nucleotides read TGTGCCAGCTCACCTTTTAGCGGGGGCCTCTACAATGAGCAGTTCTTC. As protein: CASSPFSGGLYNEQFF. The variable domain in full, completed from reference TRBV18 and TRBJ2-1, reads NAGVMQNPRHLVRRRGQEARLRCSPMKGHSHVYWYRQLPEEGLKFMVYLQKENIIDESGMPKERFSAEFPKEGPSILRIQQVVRGDSAAYFCASSPFSGGLYNEQFFGPGTRLTVL.

The V call is TRBV11-2, the J call TRBJ2-7; D possibly matches TRBD1 or TRBD2 (5 bases each). The germline gives CDR1 SGHAT, CDR2 FQNNGV. The CDR3 contains 13 residues. Trimming pared 1 base from V and 4 bases from J, leaving 8 bases between. CDR3 nucleotides: TGTGCCAGCAGCTTAGGGGGGTTGTACGAGCAGTACTTC. Protein sequence: CASSLGGLYEQYF.

This clone has just one count. This chain joins TRBV2 and TRBJ2-5, with D perhaps matching TRBD2 (6 bases). The germline gives CDR1 SNHLY, CDR2 FYNNEI. The germline V and J ends were trimmed by 4 bases and 5 bases, with 14 bases remaining between them. The length of the CDR3 is 14 residues. CDR3: CASSGNGGRETQYF. The CDR3 nucleotides are TGTGCCAGCAGTGGAAACGGGGGACGGGAGACCCAGTACTTC.

This clone was seen a single time. The chain carries TRBV10-3 and TRBJ2-5; 7 positions match TRBD1. Gene TRBJ2-7 matches the end of the DNA better, so the J call may be wrong. CDR3 length equals 15 residues. Looked up from germline, CDR1 is ENHRY and CDR2 is SYGVKD. The CDR3 DNA reads as TGTGCCATCAGTGAGGTAGGGACAGCCAACTACGAGCAGTACTTC. Translated: CAISEVGTANYEQYF.

The CDR3 DNA reads TGTGCCAGCAGCGCGCTGGGGAAGGGGATTTACGAGCAGTACTTC. This encodes CASSALGKGIYEQYF. V usage is TRBV9 and J usage is TRBJ2-7, with a tentative D call TRBD1 (5 bases). V was shortened by 3 bases and J by 4 bases, with 17 bases between the two germline ends. Germline values: CDR1 SGDLS, CDR2 YYNGEE. The CDR3 spans 15 residues.

The CDR3 sequence is CASSPAKLAVDTQYF. The CDR3 bases are TGTGCCAGCTCACCGGCTAAACTAGCGGTCGATACGCAGTATTTT. This chain joins TRBV18 and TRBJ2-3; 8 positions match TRBD2. The CDR3 contains 15 residues. Losses at the gene ends were 3 bases for V and 6 bases for J; bases not matched to a gene: 8. Germline V CDR1 and CDR2: KGHSH, LQKENI.

This clone was counted between two and nine times. The chain links TRBV6-5 to TRBJ1-2; D may be TRBD1 (6 bases). The CDR3 totals 13 residues. Germline assignment: CDR1 MNHEY and CDR2 SVGAGI. Trimming cost V 6 bases and J 10 bases, with 18 bases left between them. CDR3: CASSHPSQGSYTF. The CDR3 DNA is TGTGCCAGCAGCCACCCTTCGCAGGGGTCCTACACCTTC.

The genes are TRBV5-1 and TRBJ1-1; a weak D match, TRBD1 (6 bases). V lost 6 bases and J lost 3, with 15 bases in between. The CDR3 covers 14 residues. The germline V gene has CDR1 SGHRS and CDR2 YFSETQ. The CDR3 is CASTEGHYDTEAFF. CDR3 coding DNA: TGCGCCAGCACCGAGGGACATTACGACACTGAAGCTTTCTTT.

The chain carries TRBV5-1 and TRBJ1-1; D may be TRBD1 (6 bases). In germline, CDR1 is SGHRS, CDR2 YFSETQ. The CDR3 has 13 amino acids. With 5 bases removed from V and 3 bases from J, the gap between germline ends came to 11 bases. CDR3 sequence: CASSLRGDTEAFF. The CDR3 DNA follows: TGCGCCAGCAGTCTGAGGGGGGACACTGAAGCTTTCTTT.